This passage covers 13 T cell receptor beta chains from one sample sequenced in a study of T cell responses to AZD1222 COVID-19 vaccine. Data came from immunoSEQ multiplex PCR; TCRdb stores just in-frame clones and leaves some out. The sample has approximately 89,000 clones, around 84% seen once. This material consisted of peripheral blood, taken 28 days after the second AZD1222 dose. The receptor set was obtained from an adult who received the AZD1222 COVID-19 vaccine.

Concerning this clone: One end of the junction varies from germline; a read error may be responsible. This sequence joins TRBV7-7 and TRBJ2-5; maybe TRBD1 (6 bases). This CDR3 region has 18 residues. The germline V gene encodes CDR1 SSHAT and CDR2 FNYEAQ (reference sequence). CDR3 in amino acids: CASSASPPDRVLQETQYF. In DNA, the CDR3 is TGTGCTAGCAGCGCGTCCCCACCGGACAGAGTTTTACAAGAGACCCAGTACTTC.

V gene TRBV27 combines with J gene TRBJ2-7, with D perhaps matching TRBD1 (6 bases). Looked up from germline, CDR1 is MNHEY and CDR2 is SMNVEV (reference sequence). The V gene lost 2 bases and the J gene lost 2 bases, with 16 bases spanning the gap. The CDR3 runs to 16 residues. The CDR3 DNA is TGTGCCAGCAGTTTAGGGGGCAGCCTCAGGCCCTACGAGCAGTACTTC. Residues: CASSLGGSLRPYEQYF.

The V gene is TRBV2, the J gene TRBJ1-4; TRBD1 agrees at 11 bases. Per germline, CDR1 SNHLY and CDR2 FYNNEI. V was clipped by 4 bases and J by 3 bases; unmatched bases: 1. The CDR3 consists of 15 residues. CDR3 residues: CASSGTGGPNEKLFF. In DNA form, the CDR3 reads TGTGCCAGCAGTGGGACAGGGGGCCCTAATGAAAAACTGTTTTTT.

The chain joins TRBV21-1 to TRBJ1-1; the D call of TRBD1 is as the table states it, not checked on the DNA. TRBV21-1 is listed as a pseudogene. The CDR3 has 22 amino acids. CDR3 protein: CASSKDQKNSMGNRCRNTEAFF. DNA for the CDR3: TGTGCCAGCAGCAAAGACCAAAAAAACAGCATGGGGAACAGGTGTAGGAACACTGAAGCTTTCTTT.

A few counts support this clone. This chain joins TRBV12-3 or TRBV12-4 and TRBJ1-1; unclear D gene. This CDR3 is built from 13 residues. Trimming stripped 3 bases from V and 3 bases from J, with 8 bases between. CDR3 sequence: CASSFSIDTEAFF. CDR3 sequence (DNA): TGTGCCAGCAGTTTCTCCATCGACACTGAAGCTTTCTTT.

The chain couples TRBV6-1 to TRBJ2-7, with D maybe TRBD2 (5 bases). CDR1 is MNHNS and CDR2 is SASEGT in the germline V gene. Trimming cost V 0 bases and J 3 bases, with 9 bases left between them. The CDR3 runs 14 residues. The CDR3 nucleotides are TGTGCCAGCAGTGAAGCGCCCGGGGTCTACGAGCAGTACTTC. Translation gives CASSEAPGVYEQYF.

By share, this clone counts as medium-sized (0.01 to 0.1%). The J gene is TRBJ2-1, the V gene TRBV11-2; D uncertain. Looked up from germline, CDR1 is SGHAT and CDR2 is FQNNGV. This CDR3 spans 16 amino acids. V lost 2 bases and J 1 base, leaving 12 bases between the germline ends. The CDR3 region has the DNA TGTGCCAGCAGCTTAATCGCAGGATCTTCCTACAATGAGCAGTTCTTC. It encodes CASSLIAGSSYNEQFF.

This chain joins TRBV6-1 and TRBJ2-7, with a tentative D call TRBD2 (5 bases). The CDR3 length is 14 residues. The germline V gene encodes CDR1 MNHNS and CDR2 SASEGT. V was cut by 3 bases and J by 2 bases, with 11 bases left in between. The CDR3 reads CASSDVLEPYEQYF. CDR3 DNA: TGTGCCAGCAGTGACGTACTAGAGCCCTACGAGCAGTACTTC.

The chain employs TRBV5-1 and TRBJ1-6; D possibly corresponds to TRBD1 (5 bases). Germline V CDR1 and CDR2: SGHRS, YFSETQ. CDR3 length: 15 residues. V shed 5 bases and J shed 9 bases, with 18 bases lying between them. Here the CDR3 DNA reads TGCGCCAGCAGTCCTCTGGGGCCCGGGGTTTCACCCCTCCACTTT. The encoded protein is CASSPLGPGVSPLHF. Filled out from reference TRBV5-1 and TRBJ1-6, the complete variable domain reads KAGVTQTPRYLIKTRGQQVTLSCSPISGHRSVSWYQQTPGQGLQFLFEYFSETQRNKGNFPGRFSGRQFSNSRSEMNVSTLELGDSALYLCASSPLGPGVSPLHFGNGTRLTVT.

CDR3: CASRAWNTGELFF. The CDR3 bases are TGTGCCAGCAGGGCCTGGAACACCGGGGAGCTGTTTTTT. V usage is TRBV12-3 or TRBV12-4 and J usage is TRBJ2-2; D is undetermined. The CDR3 runs to 13 residues. Trimming took off 6 bases at V and 1 base at J, with 6 bases between the two ends.

The table lists this clone with a count of one. The chain links TRBV19 to TRBJ2-3; tentative D call: TRBD1 (5 bases). Germline CDR1 and CDR2: LNHDA and SQIVND (reference sequence). The length of the CDR3 is 15 residues. The V and J ends lost 7 bases and 3 bases respectively, with 17 bases between them. CDR3 loop: CASKQEGVVTDTQYF. The CDR3 DNA is TGTGCCAGTAAACAGGAAGGGGTAGTGACAGATACGCAGTATTTT.

This chain links TRBV11-2 with TRBJ1-2; 9 bases agree with TRBD1. This CDR3 spans 13 amino acids. Unmatched junction bases numbered 0, after V lost 3 bases and J lost 4 bases. Germline CDR1 SGHAT, CDR2 FQNNGV. The CDR3 loop is CASSLDRGYGYTF. The CDR3 DNA is TGTGCCAGCAGCTTGGACAGGGGCTATGGCTACACCTTC.

The gene calls are TRBV12-3 or TRBV12-4 and TRBJ2-7, with a weak D call TRBD2 (6 bases). V was shortened by 5 bases and J by 9 bases, with 11 bases between the two germline ends. The CDR3 length is 11 residues. The CDR3 coding sequence is TGTGCCAGCAGTACGGGGGTGGGGCAGTACTTC. As protein: CASSTGVGQYF.